A single sample gave rise to the 21 T cell receptor beta chains below, sequenced in a study of cytomegalovirus exposure and HLA in healthy donors. Profiled with immunoSEQ multiplex PCR; TCRdb holds only in-frame clones, not every one. The sample consists of about 180,000 clones, around nine tenths of them appearing once. The sequencing input was PBMCs. All receptors derive from a woman in her thirties in good health and CMV-seronegative.

Written as DNA, the CDR3 is TGCGCCAGCAGCCGCGAAACAGGGGGCGTTTACGAGCAGTACTTC. Translating gives CASSRETGGVYEQYF. This chain joins TRBV5-1 and TRBJ2-7; TRBD1 matches 9 bases. V gave up 4 bases and J gave up 4 bases; unmatched junction bases: 9. Germline lookup yields CDR1 SGHRS and CDR2 YFSETQ. The CDR3 has 15 residues.

The chain couples TRBV2 to TRBJ2-7; 8 bases line up with TRBD1. Germline CDR1 is SNHLY and CDR2 is FYNNEI. After removal of 7 bases from V and 2 bases from J, the junction contained 7 bases not matched to a gene. The CDR3 contains 14 residues. The CDR3 sequence is CASTGTGPTYEQYF. DNA of the CDR3: TGTGCCAGCACCGGGACAGGCCCCACCTACGAGCAGTACTTC.

This sequence joins TRBV5-1 and TRBJ1-4; D is possibly TRBD1 (5 bases). The CDR3 has 16 amino acids. Germline assignment: CDR1 SGHRS and CDR2 YFSETQ. V was trimmed by 2 bases and J by 2 bases, leaving 13 bases between them. The CDR3 DNA reads as TGCGCCAGCAGCTTAGTGGGGGGAGTGACTAATGAAAAACTGTTTTTT. Protein sequence: CASSLVGGVTNEKLFF.

This chain connects TRBV7-9 to TRBJ2-7; D possibly corresponds to TRBD2 (6 bases). Germline CDR1 reads SEHNR; CDR2 reads FQNEAQ (reference sequence). Trimming took 3 bases from V and 2 from J, leaving 14 bases between them. CDR3 length equals 15 residues. The CDR3, as DNA: TGTGCCAGCAGCTTCAGCGGGTCGCGGGCCTACGAGCAGTACTTC. This sequence encodes CASSFSGSRAYEQYF.

This chain links TRBV7-9 with TRBJ1-1; D unclear. Trimming stripped 3 bases from V and 6 bases from J, with 20 bases between. Germline V lookup: CDR1 SEHNR, CDR2 FQNEAQ (reference sequence). The CDR3 contains 16 residues. CDR3 sequence (DNA): TGTGCCAGCAGCTTTACGACAACCTCCCGTGACGCTGAAGCTTTCTTT. Residues: CASSFTTTSRDAEAFF.

The gene calls are TRBV4-1 and TRBJ2-2, with 7 positions matching TRBD2. The CDR3 loop spans 16 amino acids. The V segment lost 3 bases and the J segment 7 bases; nucleotides outside the gene matches: 11. In germline, CDR1 is MGHRA, CDR2 YSYEKL. The CDR3 DNA follows: TGCGCCAGCAGCCATCTGGGGGGGAGCGATAGCGGGGAGCTGTTTTTT. Translating it yields CASSHLGGSDSGELFF.

The chain links TRBV4-1 to TRBJ1-6; D gene uncertain. Germline values: CDR1 MGHRA, CDR2 YSYEKL. Trimming shortened V by 2 bases and J by 11 bases, and 13 bases separated the two germline ends. CDR3 size: 14 residues. The CDR3: CASSQMRRGTPLHF. CDR3 nucleotides: TGCGCCAGCAGCCAAATGCGTCGAGGGACACCCCTCCACTTT.

J is TRBJ2-4 and V is TRBV27; 8 bases line up with TRBD1. The CDR3 is made up of 15 amino acids. With V trimmed by 5 bases and J by 5 bases, 8 bases remained unmatched. Germline V gene lookup returns CDR1 MNHEY and CDR2 SMNVEV (reference sequence). CDR3 loop: CASSTYETGENIQYF. The DNA for the CDR3 is TGTGCCAGCAGTACATATGAGACAGGGGAAAACATTCAGTACTTC.

This clone appeared a few times. This chain uses TRBV5-1 with TRBJ1-2, with 8 nucleotides matching TRBD1. With 0 bases clipped from V and 4 bases from J, the junction kept 8 bases outside the gene matches. The CDR3 loop spans 16 amino acids. CDR1 SGHRS and CDR2 YFSETQ come from the germline V gene. For the CDR3, the DNA is TGCGCCAGCAGCTTGGGAGGGCCAGGGGGCGTCTATGGCTACACCTTC. Translated, it gives CASSLGGPGGVYGYTF.

The chain recombines TRBV5-4 with TRBJ2-1; 8 nucleotides agree with TRBD2. The V gene end was trimmed by 0 bases and the J gene end by 5 bases; junction bases not matched to a gene: 10. The CDR3 covers 17 residues. Germline CDR1 and CDR2: SGHNT and YYREEE (reference sequence). The CDR3 region is CASSLAEGSGRDNEQFF. The CDR3 coding sequence is TGTGCCAGCAGCTTGGCCGAGGGAAGCGGGAGAGACAATGAGCAGTTCTTC.

The chain combines TRBV21-1 with TRBJ2-5; no DNA check was done on the table's D call, TRBD2. TRBV21-1 is marked as a pseudogene. This CDR3 spans 14 amino acids. The CDR3 loop reads CASQAKDSEETQYF. The CDR3 DNA reads TGTGCCAGCCAGGCGAAGGACTCCGAGGAGACCCAGTACTTC.

The chain joins TRBV5-4 to TRBJ2-3, with D maybe TRBD1 (6 bases). Germline V gene lookup returns CDR1 SGHNT and CDR2 YYREEE (reference sequence). Between the trimmed V and J ends, which lost 4 bases and 4 bases, there was a span of 13 bases. The CDR3 runs 14 residues. The CDR3 coding sequence is TGTGCCAGCAGCGCCCAGGGGAGTGCAGATACGCAGTATTTT. Its translation: CASSAQGSADTQYF.

The chain links TRBV4-1 to TRBJ1-4, with D uncertain. CDR1 and CDR2 from the germline V gene are MGHRA and YSYEKL. The CDR3 spans 15 residues. V was cut by 4 bases and J by 0 bases, with 9 bases left in between. The chain's CDR3 is CASSRSQTTNEKLFF. CDR3 bases: TGCGCCAGCAGCCGTTCACAGACAACTAATGAAAAACTGTTTTTT.

The chain recombines TRBV2 with TRBJ2-7; possible D gene TRBD2, 6 bases. The CDR3 is made up of 14 amino acids. Per the germline V gene, CDR1 is SNHLY and CDR2 is FYNNEI. Trimming left V 7 bases short and J 1 base short, with 14 bases between. As DNA, the CDR3 is TGTGCCAGCAACCGAGCCGGGACTTCCTACGAGCAGTACTTC. It is translated as CASNRAGTSYEQYF.

The chain links TRBV19 to TRBJ2-3, with TRBD2 matching over 12 bases. The germline gives CDR1 LNHDA, CDR2 SQIVND (reference sequence). J gave up 1 base and V 6 bases, and 2 bases lay outside the gene matches. This CDR3 has 15 residues. The CDR3 DNA sequence: TGTGCCAGTAGCTGGACTAGCGGGGGCACAGATACGCAGTATTTT. Its protein is CASSWTSGGTDTQYF.

The chain recombines TRBV4-3 with TRBJ2-2; 7 bases agree with TRBD2. V gave up 4 bases and J gave up 5 bases; unmatched junction bases: 4. CDR1 and CDR2 (germline): LGHNA, YSLEER. The CDR3 covers 14 residues. The CDR3 bases are TGCGCCAGCAGCCGGACCGGGGGGACCGGGGAGCTGTTTTTT. Its protein is CASSRTGGTGELFF.

The chain carries TRBV14 and TRBJ1-1; D gene uncertain. Germline V gene data show CDR1 as SGHDN and CDR2 as FVKESK. Trimming left V 0 bases short and J 6 bases short, with 14 bases between. There are 15 residues in the CDR3. In DNA, the CDR3 is TGTGCCAGCAGCCAAGATGGGGAGGGTATAGCTGAAGCTTTCTTT. It encodes CASSQDGEGIAEAFF.

The chain carries TRBV4-3 and TRBJ1-1, with D maybe TRBD1 (5 bases). From germline, CDR1 is LGHNA and CDR2 YSLEER. V was trimmed by 4 bases and J by 4 bases, leaving 16 bases between them. This CDR3 region has 15 residues. CDR3: CASSRALGGSTEAFF. The DNA of the CDR3 is TGCGCCAGCAGCCGAGCCTTGGGGGGTAGCACTGAAGCTTTCTTT.

The table lists this clone with a count of one. The V gene is TRBV9, the J gene TRBJ2-7; TRBD1 is a possible D gene (6 bases). This CDR3 has 14 amino acids. The V gene lost 4 bases and the J gene lost 3 bases, with 14 bases spanning the gap. The germline V gene encodes CDR1 SGDLS and CDR2 YYNGEE. The CDR3 DNA reads as TGTGCCAGCAGCCGTCAGACAGGAGTCTACGAGCAGTACTTC. It is translated as CASSRQTGVYEQYF.

This clone has only one observation. The chain couples TRBV9 to TRBJ2-3; TRBD2 matches 7 bases. The CDR3 spans 17 residues. V shed 0 bases, J shed 1 base, and the junction held 8 bases outside the gene matches. Germline V gene lookup returns CDR1 SGDLS and CDR2 YYNGEE. CDR3 DNA sequence: TGTGCCAGCAGCGTAGGTTTTCGAAGCGGGGGCACAGATACGCAGTATTTT. This gives the protein CASSVGFRSGGTDTQYF. The full variable domain, rest sourced from reference TRBV9 and TRBJ2-3, is DSGVTQTPKHLITATGQRVTLRCSPRSGDLSVYWYQQSLDQGLQFLIQYYNGEERAKGNILERFSAQQFPDLHSELNLSSLELGDSALYFCASSVGFRSGGTDTQYFGPGTRLTVL.

The V gene is TRBV4-1, the J gene TRBJ2-5, with 8 nucleotides matching TRBD2. CDR1 MGHRA and CDR2 YSYEKL come from the germline V gene. Losses at the gene ends were 2 bases for V and 4 bases for J; bases not matched to a gene: 6. The CDR3 runs to 15 residues. The CDR3 sequence: CASSQSPGTRETQYF. The CDR3 region has the DNA TGCGCCAGCAGCCAATCTCCCGGGACTAGAGAGACCCAGTACTTC.